This T cell receptor beta chain was profiled in a study of shared clonotypes between healthy human individuals. CDR1 is MNHEY, CDR2 SVGAGI, per germline. V lost 4 bases to trimming and J lost 3 bases, with 13 bases between them. This CDR3 comprises 16 residues. TCRdb keeps only in-frame clones here, not all; method: immunoSEQ multiplex PCR. Of roughly 1 million clones in the sample, more than 65% were seen once. Sequencing was done on a sample of memory CD4+ T cells sorted from blood. Indicated subset: CD45RA-negative fraction. The TCR originated in a man between 18 and 29 years old in good health. V gene TRBV6-5 combines with J gene TRBJ2-6; D possibly corresponds to TRBD2 (6 bases). The CDR3 DNA follows: TGTGCCAGCAGTTTGCGCCGGGGGATTGGGGCCAACGTCCTGACTTTC. It translates to CASSLRRGIGANVLTF.